Sequencing of this T cell receptor beta chain was carried out in a study of T cell responses to AZD1222 COVID-19 vaccine. Assay used: immunoSEQ multiplex PCR; TCRdb lists only in-frame clones, some missing. The table includes 95,000 to 150,000 clones, around 86% detected once. This clone was recorded only once. Its antigen is not identified. General study findings and limits: Clonal diversity may have been underestimated in mostly white British donors.

The CDR3 spans 13 residues. The V and J ends lost 0 bases and 8 bases respectively, with 8 bases between them. Germline lookup yields CDR1 KGHSH and CDR2 LQKENI. V and J are TRBV18 and TRBJ2-1; D remains unclear. Sample: peripheral blood, taken on day 0 of AZD1222 vaccination. The TCR originated in an adult in good health. In DNA, the CDR3 is TGTGCCAGCTCACCACCTACCCGACATGAGCAGTTCTTC. Translated: CASSPPTRHEQFF.